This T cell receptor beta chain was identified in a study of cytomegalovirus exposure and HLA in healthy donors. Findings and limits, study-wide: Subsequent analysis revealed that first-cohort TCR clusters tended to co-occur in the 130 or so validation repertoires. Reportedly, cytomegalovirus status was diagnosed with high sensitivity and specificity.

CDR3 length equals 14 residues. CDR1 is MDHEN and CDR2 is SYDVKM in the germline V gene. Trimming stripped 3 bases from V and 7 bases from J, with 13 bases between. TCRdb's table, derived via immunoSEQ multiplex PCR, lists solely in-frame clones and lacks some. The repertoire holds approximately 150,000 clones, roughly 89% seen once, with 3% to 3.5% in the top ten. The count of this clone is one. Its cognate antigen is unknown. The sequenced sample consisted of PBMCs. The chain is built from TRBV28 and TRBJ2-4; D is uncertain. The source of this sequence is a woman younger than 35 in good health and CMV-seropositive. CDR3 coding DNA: TGTGCCAGCAGTTTCCTCGGTGAGAGCAACATTCAGTACTTC. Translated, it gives CASSFLGESNIQYF.